This T cell receptor (beta chain) was sequenced during a study of T-cell reconstitution after alpha-beta-depleted transplantation in children. Between the trimmed V and J ends, which lost 2 bases and 10 bases, there was a span of 17 bases. The CDR3 totals 14 residues. This sample's TCRbeta library carried unique molecular identifier barcodes. TCRdb independently ran MiXCR on the PCR reads; one entry per CDR3 protein. The table includes 350,000 to 400,000 distinct CDR3 sequences, over 20% detected once. This clonotype was detected a few times. The chain joins TRBV12-3 or TRBV12-4 to TRBJ1-2; D may be TRBD1 (5 bases). The source is a human donor who donated a stem cell graft to a child with acute myeloid leukemia. The input for sequencing was PBMCs from the stem cell graft donor, taken from the stem cell graft. CDR3 sequence reads: CASSLTRGAGDYTF. As DNA, the CDR3 is TGTGCCAGCAGTTTAACCCGGGGCGCCGGGGACTACACCTTC.